The 25 T cell receptor beta chains reported below all come from one sample, sequenced in a study of CD8 T cells in Susac syndrome. Random-hexamer reverse transcription was applied to roughly 0.5 to 1 ug RNA. From the immunoSEQ multiplex PCR reads, TCRdb called clonotypes with MiXCR, one entry per CDR3 protein. The sample carries around 150,000 distinct CDR3 sequences, approximately 93% recorded once. The specimen was CD8+ T cells from PBMCs. The receptors shown here come from a human donor in good health.

The V call is TRBV4-3, the J call TRBJ2-7; 10 bases agree with TRBD1. Trimming cost V 5 bases and J 6 bases; bases outside gene matches: 7. The CDR3 has 14 amino acids. Per germline, CDR1 LGHNA and CDR2 YSLEER. The CDR3 protein is CASSAGTGAFEQYF. DNA of the CDR3: TGCGCCAGCAGCGCCGGGACAGGGGCCTTCGAGCAGTACTTC.

This clonotype was picked up a small number of times. The chain uses TRBV4-1 and TRBJ1-2; TRBD1 is a possible D gene (6 bases). Germline V gene data show CDR1 as MGHRA and CDR2 as YSYEKL. The CDR3 extends over 15 amino acids. V gave up 4 bases and J gave up 4 bases, with 16 bases separating them. DNA for the CDR3: TGCGCCAGCAGCCCCCTGGGGGGGCAGTTCTATGGCTACACCTTC. It translates to CASSPLGGQFYGYTF.

The chain uses TRBV29-1 and TRBJ2-7; TRBD2 agrees at 7 bases. Germline assignment: CDR1 SQVTM and CDR2 ANQGSEA. J lost 1 base, V lost 8 bases, and 8 bases had no gene match. CDR3 length: 13 amino acids. Here the CDR3 reads CSPPGEGSYEQYF. DNA of the CDR3: TGCAGCCCGCCCGGGGAGGGTTCCTACGAGCAGTACTTC.

The chain employs TRBV27 and TRBJ2-3; D perhaps matches TRBD1 (6 bases). The CDR3 extends over 16 amino acids. The ends were cut back, 3 bases at V and 0 bases at J, with 13 bases in the middle. Looked up from germline, CDR1 is MNHEY and CDR2 is SMNVEV (reference sequence). The CDR3 spells CASSLAGTRSTDTQYF. The CDR3 bases are TGTGCCAGCAGTTTGGCCGGGACACGGAGCACAGATACGCAGTATTTT.

The chain carries TRBV29-1 and TRBJ2-1, with 11 bases identical to TRBD2. Per germline, CDR1 SQVTM and CDR2 ANQGSEA. This CDR3 comprises 14 residues. J was trimmed by 9 bases and V by 8 bases; bases with no gene match: 12. CDR3 DNA: TGCAGCACGACTAGCGGGGAAAACCGGGTTGAGCAGTTCTTC. Protein sequence: CSTTSGENRVEQFF.

The chain carries TRBV7-3 and TRBJ2-3, with 7 positions matching TRBD2. V gave up 0 bases and J gave up 4 bases; unmatched junction bases: 4. In germline, CDR1 is SGHTA, CDR2 FQGTGA. The CDR3 runs to 15 residues. The CDR3 sequence: CASSLTSGWADTQYF. The CDR3 coding sequence is TGTGCCAGCAGCTTAACTAGCGGGTGGGCAGATACGCAGTATTTT. Full variable domain (missing parts from reference TRBV7-3 and TRBJ2-3): GAGVSQTPSNKVTEKGKYVELRCDPISGHTALYWYRQSLGQGPEFLIYFQGTGAADDSGLPNDRFFAVRPEGSVSTLKIQRTERGDSAVYLCASSLTSGWADTQYFGPGTRLTVL.

The V call is TRBV19, the J call TRBJ2-5; no definite D call. Trimming removed 9 bases at V and 5 bases at J, with 16 bases between. This CDR3 has 13 residues. The germline V gene has CDR1 LNHDA and CDR2 SQIVND (reference sequence). CDR3 sequence: CASDTHGRETQYF. CDR3 bases: TGTGCCAGCGACACTCACGGCCGGGAGACCCAGTACTTC.

The chain carries TRBV9 and TRBJ2-5; 8 bases map to TRBD2. Unmatched junction bases numbered 6, after V lost 0 bases and J lost 5 bases. CDR3 length equals 15 residues. The germline gives CDR1 SGDLS, CDR2 YYNGEE. In nucleotides, the CDR3 is TGTGCCAGCAGCGTAGTGGCGGGAGGTTCGGAGACCCAGTACTTC. It yields the protein CASSVVAGGSETQYF.

The chain carries TRBV19 and TRBJ2-5; TRBD1 might be the D (5 bases). The CDR3 consists of 15 residues. Trimming stripped 5 bases from V and 1 base from J, with 14 bases between. Germline CDR1 and CDR2: LNHDA and SQIVND (reference sequence). The CDR3 region is CASSWGRRSQETQYF. The CDR3 DNA reads as TGTGCCAGTAGTTGGGGCCGGAGATCCCAAGAGACCCAGTACTTC.

The V gene is TRBV27, the J gene TRBJ2-6; D remains ambiguous. V was pared by 6 bases and J by 4 bases, with 10 bases between. The germline V gene has CDR1 MNHEY and CDR2 SMNVEV (reference sequence). The CDR3 has 14 amino acids. In nucleotides, the CDR3 is TGTGCCAGCAGGGATTCGAGGGGGGCCAACGTCCTGACTTTC. Translation gives CASRDSRGANVLTF. Variable domain in full (rest from reference TRBV27 and TRBJ2-6): EAQVTQNPRYLITVTGKKLTVTCSQNMNHEYMSWYRQDPGLGLRQIYYSMNVEVTDKGDVPEGYKVSRKEKRNFPLILESPSPNQTSLYFCASRDSRGANVLTFGAGSRLTVL.

This clonotype was detected only once. The chain combines TRBV19 with TRBJ1-5, with TRBD1 as a possible D gene (6 bases). Between the trimmed V and J ends, which lost 6 bases and 7 bases, there was a span of 13 bases. This CDR3 comprises 13 residues. Germline loops: CDR1 LNHDA, CDR2 SQIVND (reference sequence). The CDR3 is CASSPGGPQPQHF. The CDR3 coding sequence is TGTGCCAGTAGCCCGGGGGGGCCCCAGCCCCAGCATTTT. Variable domain in full (rest from reference TRBV19 and TRBJ1-5): DGGITQSPKYLFRKEGQNVTLSCEQNLNHDAMYWYRQDPGQGLRLIYYSQIVNDFQKGDIAEGYSVSREKKESFPLTVTSAQKNPTAFYLCASSPGGPQPQHFGDGTRLSIL.

This chain connects TRBV6-5 to TRBJ1-1, with D uncertain. The germline V gene encodes CDR1 MNHEY and CDR2 SVGAGI. The V and J ends lost 5 bases and 0 bases respectively, with 10 bases between them. The length of the CDR3 is 14 residues. The CDR3 DNA reads TGTGCCAGCAGTCAAACGTCTATGAACACTGAAGCTTTCTTT. Its protein product is CASSQTSMNTEAFF.

The V call is TRBV4-3, the J call TRBJ1-2; perhaps TRBD1 as D (6 bases). V shed 0 bases and J shed 7 bases, with 18 bases lying between them. This CDR3 is 16 amino acids long. The germline CDR1 and CDR2 sequences are LGHNA and YSLEER. The CDR3 sequence: CASSQDLEGHRIGYTF. DNA of the CDR3: TGCGCCAGCAGCCAAGATCTGGAGGGACATCGTATTGGCTACACCTTC.

The chain employs TRBV11-2 and TRBJ2-5, with D perhaps TRBD2 (6 bases). The CDR3 runs 16 residues. With 1 base removed from V and 4 bases from J, the gap between germline ends came to 16 bases. Germline V gene data show CDR1 as SGHAT and CDR2 as FQNNGV. The CDR3 DNA follows: TGTGCCAGCAGCTTAGGGTGGCAGGGAGGTCCAGAGACCCAGTACTTC. Its translation: CASSLGWQGGPETQYF.

The chain links TRBV5-1 to TRBJ2-7; 10 nucleotides align to TRBD1. The CDR3 is made up of 15 amino acids. From germline, CDR1 is SGHRS and CDR2 YFSETQ. V lost 5 bases and J lost 5; bases outside the gene matches: 10. In DNA form, the CDR3 reads TGCGCCAGCAGGGAGAGGGACAGGGGCACCGACGAGCAGTACTTC. This encodes CASRERDRGTDEQYF.

The rearrangement joins TRBV27 to TRBJ2-1; the match to TRBD2 covers 8 bases. Trimming at V came to 3 bases and at J to 9 bases, leaving 13 bases not matched to a gene. CDR3 length: 16 amino acids. Germline CDR1 and CDR2: MNHEY and SMNVEV (reference sequence). The CDR3 protein is CASSFIAGTRDGEQFF. The CDR3 nucleotides read TGTGCCAGCAGTTTTATCGCCGGGACTAGAGATGGTGAGCAGTTCTTC.

This clonotype was detected once. The gene calls are TRBV3-1 and TRBJ2-7; D gene ambiguous. V was clipped by 1 base and J by 0 bases, with 7 bases between them. The CDR3 is 14 amino acids. Germline V gene lookup returns CDR1 LGHDT and CDR2 YNNKEL (reference sequence). The CDR3 region has the DNA TGTGCCAGCAGCCAAGCAGGTTTCTCCTACGAGCAGTACTTC. Translating gives CASSQAGFSYEQYF.

The V gene is TRBV29-1, the J gene TRBJ2-7; D is tentatively TRBD1 or TRBD2 (5 bases each). CDR1 is SQVTM, CDR2 ANQGSEA, per germline. Trimming shortened V by 6 bases and J by 0 bases, and 27 bases separated the two germline ends. CDR3 length: 18 amino acids. In DNA form, the CDR3 reads TGCAGCGTCTCGATCAGGGACGTCTGGGGGATCAGCTCCTACGAGCAGTACTTC. Translation: CSVSIRDVWGISSYEQYF.

This chain uses TRBV2 with TRBJ2-1; D is tentatively TRBD1 or TRBD2 (7 bases each). The germline V gene has CDR1 SNHLY and CDR2 FYNNEI. Trimming cost V 8 bases and J 9 bases, with 20 bases left between them. The CDR3 totals 14 residues. CDR3 loop: CASSKTGGTVEQFF. As DNA, the CDR3 is TGTGCCAGCTCAAAAACCGGGGGGACAGTTGAGCAGTTCTTC.

This rearrangement joins TRBV29-1 to TRBJ1-2, with 7 bases identical to TRBD1. After removal of 6 bases from V and 6 bases from J, the junction contained 10 bases not matched to a gene. The CDR3 runs 13 residues. Germline V gives CDR1 SQVTM, CDR2 ANQGSEA. The CDR3 region has the DNA TGCAGCGTGCCAACCAAGGGGGCCGATGGCTACACCTTC. Protein product: CSVPTKGADGYTF.

The chain uses TRBV12-3 or TRBV12-4 and TRBJ2-5; D not certain. CDR3 length: 13 residues. The V and J ends lost 7 bases and 1 base respectively, with 10 bases between them. The CDR3 DNA sequence: TGTGCCAGCAATGCAGAAACCCAAGAGACCCAGTACTTC. It specifies CASNAETQETQYF.

As concerns this clonotype: The junction departs from the called germline gene at one end, perhaps through a read error. J is TRBJ2-1 and V is TRBV29-1; 11 nucleotides match TRBD2. CDR1 is SQVTM, CDR2 ANQGSEA, per germline. This CDR3 has 16 amino acids. CDR3 sequence (DNA): TGCAGCGCTGAAGGACTAGCGGGTATCTCCTACAATGAGCAGTTCTTC. Translating gives CSAEGLAGISYNEQFF.

The CDR3 loop reads CASSRGGGYSYEQYF. CDR3 in DNA: TGTGCCAGCAGCCGGGGGGGCGGTTACTCCTACGAGCAGTACTTC. V and J are TRBV7-9 and TRBJ2-7; 8 positions match TRBD2. V lost 5 bases and J lost 0; bases outside the gene matches: 6. The CDR3 has 15 amino acids. Germline CDR1 and CDR2: SEHNR and FQNEAQ (reference sequence).

Written as DNA, the CDR3 is TGCAGCGTTGTTGGGGGCTCCTACGAGCAGTACTTC. Translating gives CSVVGGSYEQYF. This chain uses TRBV29-1 with TRBJ2-7; tentatively, D is TRBD1 or TRBD2 (5 bases each). The length of the CDR3 is 12 residues. Per germline, CDR1 SQVTM and CDR2 ANQGSEA. Trimming pared 4 bases from V and 0 bases from J, leaving 7 bases between.

This chain joins TRBV24-1 and TRBJ2-1; no clear D gene. Trimming took off 4 bases at V and 5 bases at J, with 11 bases between the two ends. CDR1 and CDR2 from the germline V gene are KGHDR and SFDVKD. The CDR3 runs to 14 residues. In DNA form, the CDR3 reads TGTGCCACCAGTGACCCCGATAAGAACAATGAGCAGTTCTTC. Translated, it gives CATSDPDKNNEQFF.